This TCR beta chain originates from a study of CD8 T cells in ankylosing spondylitis. For TCR beta, libraries came from quantitative 5'-RACE with molecular barcodes. TCRdb reprocessed the 5' RACE reads with MiXCR, giving one entry per CDR3 protein. The sample contains roughly 220,000 distinct CDR3 sequences, roughly 18% of which appear only once. For this clonotype: Its antigen is undetermined.

Study observations and caveats: Among TCR beta sequences, a motif of roughly 8 highly homologous variants appeared characteristic of ankylosing spondylitis blood. The authors found the disease-linked clones to be CD8+ and relatively rare in peripheral blood. Both synovial fluid and blood in reactive arthritis had previously been reported to carry some motif variants. Reportedly, matched ankylosing spondylitis synovial fluid was significantly enriched for disease-linked clones.

The germline CDR1 and CDR2 sequences are MGHRA and YSYEKL. Trimming took off 2 bases at V and 3 bases at J, with 11 bases between the two ends. The CDR3 consists of 14 residues. The chain uses TRBV4-1 and TRBJ2-7; TRBD2 is a possible D gene (5 bases). The sequencing input was blood, either unsorted or a sorted T cell fraction (not recorded which). The receptor's source is a male donor with ankylosing spondylitis. The CDR3 DNA reads TGCGCCAGCAGCCAACGGGAAGGGAACTACGAGCAGTACTTC. Translated, it gives CASSQREGNYEQYF.